The 16 T cell receptor beta chains below all came from one sample that was sequenced in a study of T cells in Graves' hyperthyroidism and ophthalmopathy. RNA transcripts served as the template for amplifying TCR beta CDR3 regions. In the first-round RT-PCR of the TCR CDR3, the HTBI primer set was used. TCRdb re-called the multiplex PCR reads through MiXCR, storing one row per CDR3 protein. The table records 300,000 to 450,000 distinct CDR3 sequences, 20% to 30% of them present only once. Source material: blood. These receptor sequences come from a man aged 45-65 years with Graves' hyperthyroidism.

V usage is TRBV20-1 and J usage is TRBJ2-7; D is undetermined. Germline V gene sequence: CDR1 DFQATT, CDR2 SNEGSKA (reference sequence). Trimming took 1 base from V and 3 from J, leaving 10 bases between them. The CDR3 contains 13 residues. DNA of the CDR3: TGCAGTGCTAGAGGGACCCTTCACTACGAGCAGTACTTC. This codes for CSARGTLHYEQYF.

The rearrangement links TRBV15 to TRBJ2-5; no definite D call. The length of the CDR3 is 13 residues. Germline-derived CDR1 and CDR2 are LNHNV and YYDKDF (reference sequence). Trimming removed 0 bases from V and 2 bases from J, with 4 bases in between. The CDR3 DNA reads as TGTGCCACCAGCAGAGACACACAAGAGACCCAGTACTTC. Translated, it gives CATSRDTQETQYF.

This clonotype has a count of ten or more. The chain combines TRBV7-2 with TRBJ2-7, with 7 bases that match TRBD2. V shed 0 bases and J 4 bases; nucleotides not matched to a gene: 9. The CDR3 loop spans 16 amino acids. CDR1 is SGHTA, CDR2 FQGNSA, per germline. CDR3 in amino acids: CASSLALASGDYEQYF. DNA for the CDR3: TGTGCCAGCAGCTTAGCGCTGGCTAGCGGTGATTACGAGCAGTACTTC.

DNA of the CDR3: TGTGCCAGCAGTTGGACAGAGGGAGGAGAAAAACTGTTTTTT. Translated: CASSWTEGGEKLFF. The chain has TRBV12-3 or TRBV12-4 and TRBJ1-4, with a weak D call TRBD1 (6 bases). The V end lost 4 bases, the J end lost 8 bases, and 14 bases lay between the germline ends. The CDR3 runs 14 residues.

The chain combines TRBV7-9 with TRBJ1-3; tentative D call: TRBD1 (5 bases). V was clipped by 4 bases and J by 2 bases, with 9 bases between them. The germline CDR1 and CDR2 sequences are SEHNR and FQNEAQ (reference sequence). CDR3 length: 14 residues. The CDR3 sequence is CASSSIRAGNTIYF. The CDR3 region has the DNA TGTGCCAGCAGCTCCATCAGGGCTGGAAACACCATATATTTT.

This clonotype was detected many times. This rearrangement joins TRBV27 to TRBJ2-5; D tentatively reads TRBD1 or TRBD2 (5 bases each). The germline V gene encodes CDR1 MNHEY and CDR2 SMNVEV (reference sequence). The CDR3 contains 14 residues. Trimming cost V 6 bases and J 2 bases, with 13 bases left between them. In DNA form, the CDR3 reads TGTGCCAGCAGCAGGGCCCCGGGGCAAGAGACCCAGTACTTC. It specifies CASSRAPGQETQYF.

The chain carries TRBV24-1 and TRBJ1-5; 7 nucleotides agree with TRBD1. Per the germline V gene, CDR1 is KGHDR and CDR2 is SFDVKD. The CDR3 totals 14 residues. Trimming took 9 bases from V and 5 from J; bases not matched to a gene: 9. The DNA for the CDR3 is TGTGCCACCTCCCAGGGGGTGAGCCATCAGCCCCAGCATTTT. Translated, it gives CATSQGVSHQPQHF.

The chain recombines TRBV30 with TRBJ2-1, with TRBD1 matching 8 bases. The CDR3 runs to 14 residues. With 4 bases clipped from V and 6 bases from J, the junction kept 8 bases outside the gene matches. Germline V lookup: CDR1 GTSNPN, CDR2 SVGIG (reference sequence). The CDR3 DNA reads TGTGCCTGGACTCCGGGACAGGCGGGCAATGAGCAGTTCTTC. Its translation is CAWTPGQAGNEQFF.

This clonotype was observed many times. The chain couples TRBV6-1 to TRBJ2-1; D is perhaps TRBD2 (6 bases). V shed 1 base and J shed 4 bases, with 20 bases lying between them. Germline assignment: CDR1 MNHNS and CDR2 SASEGT. CDR3 length equals 18 residues. DNA for the CDR3: TGTGCCAGCAGTGAAGTGTGGACCCCCGGGAGAGGGTACAATGAGCAGTTCTTC. This encodes CASSEVWTPGRGYNEQFF.

The chain joins TRBV29-1 to TRBJ2-7, with TRBD1 as a possible D gene (6 bases). V dropped 6 bases and J dropped 4 bases, with 13 bases sitting between them. The CDR3 is 12 residues long. The germline gives CDR1 SQVTM, CDR2 ANQGSEA. The CDR3 here is CSVITGKYEQYF. CDR3 DNA sequence: TGCAGCGTCATAACAGGGAAATACGAGCAGTACTTC.

This clonotype was observed a handful of times. V usage is TRBV7-9 and J usage is TRBJ2-1, with D tentatively TRBD2 (6 bases). Germline V gene data show CDR1 as SEHNR and CDR2 as FQNEAQ (reference sequence). The germline V and J ends were trimmed by 2 bases and 9 bases, with 11 bases remaining between them. The CDR3 has 13 residues. The CDR3 is CASSLSGWGEQFF. CDR3 in DNA: TGTGCCAGCAGCTTAAGCGGGTGGGGTGAGCAGTTCTTC.

This clonotype was seen only a few times. This chain joins TRBV3-1 and TRBJ1-3, with no clear D. CDR1 is LGHDT, CDR2 YNNKEL, per germline (reference sequence). The CDR3 is 13 residues long. The ends were cut back, 1 base at V and 5 bases at J, with 6 bases in the middle. DNA for the CDR3: TGTGCCAGCAGCCAAGGATTTAGAAACACCATATATTTT. Translated: CASSQGFRNTIYF.

This chain links TRBV7-9 with TRBJ2-1; a possible D gene is TRBD1 (5 bases). V was cut by 4 bases and J by 1 base, with 8 bases left in between. Germline V CDR1 and CDR2: SEHNR, FQNEAQ (reference sequence). The CDR3 is 14 residues long. The CDR3 sequence is CASSSQGSYNEQFF. In DNA form, the CDR3 reads TGTGCCAGCAGCTCTCAGGGTTCCTACAATGAGCAGTTCTTC.

This clonotype was observed many times. This chain links TRBV6-1 with TRBJ2-3; TRBD1 agrees at 8 bases. Germline V gene lookup returns CDR1 MNHNS and CDR2 SASEGT. The V segment lost 5 bases and the J segment 2 bases; nucleotides outside the gene matches: 6. The CDR3 has 15 residues. In DNA, the CDR3 is TGTGCCAGCAGTTTCCGACAGGGGTACACAGATACGCAGTATTTT. Its translation: CASSFRQGYTDTQYF.

The chain combines TRBV5-1 with TRBJ2-5; no definite D call. Germline CDR1 and CDR2: SGHRS and YFSETQ. V lost 2 bases to trimming and J lost 1 base, with 9 bases between them. CDR3 length: 14 amino acids. The CDR3 is CASSFGSAQETQYF. CDR3 in DNA: TGCGCCAGCAGCTTCGGTTCAGCCCAAGAGACCCAGTACTTC.

This clonotype was detected many times. V usage is TRBV3-1 and J usage is TRBJ2-2; no firm D call. Germline V gene sequence: CDR1 LGHDT, CDR2 YNNKEL (reference sequence). This CDR3 comprises 15 residues. Trimming cost V 0 bases and J 1 base, with 6 bases left between them. Here the CDR3 DNA reads TGTGCCAGCAGCCAAGAGTTTCTGAACACCGGGGAGCTGTTTTTT. Amino acids: CASSQEFLNTGELFF.